This TCR beta chain was sequenced during a study of T-cell memory formation after mild COVID-19. Study outcomes and limitations: Mainly CM and EM harbored the contracting CD4+ clones; mainly EMRA harbored the CD8+ ones.

The V gene's germline CDR1 is SGHRS and CDR2 YFSETQ. Deletions cut 3 bases from V and 2 bases from J, with 12 bases between. This CDR3 is built from 15 residues. UMIs and sample barcodes were carried by the TCR alpha and TCR beta cDNA libraries that 5'RACE produced using constant-segment primers. MiXCR, applied by TCRdb to the 5' RACE reads, yields one record per CDR3 protein. The sample gives roughly 610,000 distinct CDR3 sequences, 17% of which show up once; about 7.5% is in the top ten. Only a few counts were recorded for this clonotype. Its cognate antigen is unknown. The sequencing input was PBMCs or a T cell subset sorted from them (not recorded which). This TCR came from an adult woman who had mild COVID-19 (a few samples of this study predate the infection). Cell type and time point are not known. This chain joins TRBV5-1 and TRBJ1-3; D possibly corresponds to TRBD1 (5 bases). The CDR3 here is CASSWGSGPGNTIYF. The CDR3 region has the DNA TGCGCCAGCAGCTGGGGGTCAGGGCCTGGAAACACCATATATTTT.